This TCR beta chain was obtained from a study of T cells after yellow fever vaccination. Study findings and constraints: Most clones from primary vaccination resurfaced after the booster (under 97% CD4, over 85% CD8). It was the secondary response that reached its peak faster, day 5 versus 15, but it was weaker.

A universal primer site and UMIs were added as TCR cDNA was made by 5'RACE template switching. TCRdb re-called the 5' RACE reads with MiXCR, one entry per CDR3 protein. The sample carries 250,000 to 400,000 distinct CDR3 sequences, around 4.5% recorded once. Germline V gives CDR1 LGHNA, CDR2 YSLEER. The CDR3 is 17 residues long. V trimming: 4 bases; J trimming: 7 bases; junction bases outside the gene matches: 14. A remark on this clonotype: Antigen unknown.

This clonotype originated in a young man who received the YFV17D yellow fever vaccine. The V call is TRBV4-3, the J call TRBJ2-7; 12 nucleotides line up with TRBD2. Sequencing was performed on PBMCs, taken 15 days after the yellow fever booster vaccination. For the CDR3, the DNA is TGCGCCAGCAGCCGAACACCCCGACTAGCGGGGGTGGTGGAGCAGTACTTC. Translating gives CASSRTPRLAGVVEQYF.